This TCR beta chain was captured in a study of monozygotic twins with inflammatory bowel disease. With regard to this clonotype: Its target is not known.

After re-calling the 5' RACE reads, TCRdb lists one entry per CDR3 protein, DNA absent. Listed are roughly 300,000 distinct CDR3 sequences; 5.6% falls within the top ten. Looked up from germline, CDR1 is MDHEN and CDR2 is SYDVKM. This CDR3 has 13 residues. General study results and limits: The analysis failed to separate different T cell subtypes.

Sample: blood. The sequence came from a human donor with ulcerative colitis or Crohn's disease, or a healthy co-twin of an affected twin (not recorded which). V usage is TRBV28 and J usage is TRBJ2-1; TCRdb proposes TRBD1, but this gene call is untestable without DNA. The CDR3 protein is CASSPPGSLEQFF. Full variable domain (missing parts from reference TRBV28 and TRBJ2-1): DVKVTQSSRYLVKRTGEKVFLECVQDMDHENMFWYRQDPGLGLRLIYFSYDVKMKEKGDIPEGYSVSREKKERFSLILESASTNQTSMYLCASSPPGSLEQFFGPGTRLTVL.